The rows below give T cell receptor beta chains drawn from one sample of a study of cytomegalovirus exposure and HLA in healthy donors. Using immunoSEQ multiplex PCR, the repertoire was profiled, and TCRdb retains in-frame clones only, with some absent. The sample's table shows about 55,000 clones. The material sequenced was PBMCs. These receptors all come from a man aged 45 to 65 in good health and CMV-seropositive. Both conserved end residues are trimmed from each CDR3. The order of the fields is CDR3 protein, J gene, V gene.

ASSLTVTGSTEAF,TRBJ1-1,TRBV5-8
SVLSGNTIY,TRBJ1-3,TRBV29-1
ASSVGTVGETQY,TRBJ2-5,TRBV9
ASSLTGKPYNEQF,TRBJ2-1,TRBV5-1
ASSQAPFSGWDTGELF,TRBJ2-2,TRBV4-3
AWTLTGRARPYEQY,TRBJ2-7,TRBV30
SAAGTTNTEAF,TRBJ1-1,TRBV29-1
ASSPPGIRWAF,TRBJ1-1,TRBV5-4
ASSLSRTNYGYT,TRBJ1-2,TRBV28
ASSLGGPRGYT,TRBJ1-2,TRBV19
ASSQDLISGQPQH,TRBJ1-5,TRBV4-3
SVGTGTNTEDF,TRBJ1-1,TRBV29-1
SVGQGRGAEAF,TRBJ1-1,TRBV29-1
ASSTGGGTEAF,TRBJ1-1,TRBV18
ASSFWPLNEKLF,TRBJ1-4,TRBV28
ASSLTSDTQY,TRBJ2-3,TRBV7-3
ASSAGTIDPYEQY,TRBJ2-7,TRBV6-1
SVAGYNEQF,TRBJ2-1,TRBV29-1
ASSREDPTYRRDTGELF,TRBJ2-2,TRBV4-1
SVNRDDTEAF,TRBJ1-1,TRBV29-1